Following are 4 T cell receptor beta chains from one sample sequenced in a study of neurological immune-mediated disorders. Time point denoted: longitudinal time-point 3. TCRdb reprocessed the 5' RACE reads via MiXCR and lists one record per CDR3 protein. The sample shows some 43,000 distinct CDR3 sequences, about 13% of them seen only once. The material sequenced was PBMCs. The receptors come from a male donor with HTLV-1-associated myelopathy (HAM/TSP).

This clonotype was recorded many times. This chain links TRBV20-1 with TRBJ1-5; 9 nucleotides line up with TRBD1. CDR1 and CDR2 (germline): DFQATT, SNEGSKA (reference sequence). This CDR3 spans 12 amino acids. Trimming at V came to 5 bases and at J to 6 bases, leaving 2 bases not matched to a gene. The CDR3 here is CSASDRGQPQHF. The CDR3 DNA follows: TGCAGTGCTTCGGACAGGGGTCAGCCCCAGCATTTT.

This clonotype has ten or more counts. V gene TRBV5-5 combines with J gene TRBJ2-7; a possible D gene is TRBD1 (5 bases). From germline, CDR1 is SGHKS and CDR2 YYEKEE (reference sequence). This CDR3 is built from 13 residues. The V end lost 5 bases, the J end lost 2 bases, and 11 bases lay between the germline ends. CDR3 DNA sequence: TGTGCCAGCAGTTACGACAGCACCTACGAGCAGTACTTC. This codes for CASSYDSTYEQYF.

CDR3 region: CASSLLRGEKLFF. For the CDR3, the DNA is TGTGCCAGCAGCTTACTCCGTGGTGAAAAACTGTTTTTT. The chain links TRBV7-9 to TRBJ1-4; no clear D gene. The CDR3 extends over 13 amino acids. V lost 2 bases and J lost 7, with 8 bases in between. The germline V gene has CDR1 SEHNR and CDR2 FQNEAQ (reference sequence).

This clonotype rates as medium-sized. This chain uses TRBV7-9 with TRBJ2-4; 8 bases align to TRBD1. From germline, CDR1 is SEHNR and CDR2 FQNEAQ (reference sequence). The J segment lost 6 bases and the V segment lost 8 bases, leaving 9 bases of the junction unmatched. This CDR3 has 14 amino acids. The CDR3 is CASRPDRVGNIQYF. CDR3 nucleotides: TGTGCCAGCCGCCCGGACAGGGTCGGAAACATTCAGTACTTC.